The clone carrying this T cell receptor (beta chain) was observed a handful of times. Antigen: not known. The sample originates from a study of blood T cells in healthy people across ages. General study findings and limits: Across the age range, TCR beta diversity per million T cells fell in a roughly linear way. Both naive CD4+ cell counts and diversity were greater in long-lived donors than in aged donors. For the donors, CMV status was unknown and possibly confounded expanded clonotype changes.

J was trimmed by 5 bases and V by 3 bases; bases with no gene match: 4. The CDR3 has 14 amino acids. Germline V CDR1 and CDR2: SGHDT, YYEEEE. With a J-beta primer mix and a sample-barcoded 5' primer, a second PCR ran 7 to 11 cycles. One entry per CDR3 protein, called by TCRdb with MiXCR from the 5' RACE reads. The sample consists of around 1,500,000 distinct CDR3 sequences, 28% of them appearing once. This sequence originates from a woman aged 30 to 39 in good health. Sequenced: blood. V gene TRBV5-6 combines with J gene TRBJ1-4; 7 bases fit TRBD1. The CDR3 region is CASSWGQSNEKLFF. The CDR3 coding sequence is TGTGCCAGCAGCTGGGGACAGAGCAATGAAAAACTGTTTTTT.